The 10 T cell receptor beta chains below were found in one sample sequenced in a study of blood T cell repertoires in COVID-19. Some clones are missing from TCRdb's copy, which holds only in-frame ones; the method was immunoSEQ multiplex PCR. The sample yields 300,000 or so clones, roughly 85% seen once. Sequenced input: PBMCs or T cells enriched from blood (not recorded which). The source of these receptors is a middle-aged woman with acute COVID-19.

The chain has TRBV6-2 or TRBV6-3 and TRBJ2-7, with TRBD1 as a possible D gene (6 bases). CDR1 is MNHEY and CDR2 is SVGEGT in the germline V gene. Trimming removed 6 bases from V and 1 base from J, with 13 bases in between. This CDR3 spans 14 amino acids. CDR3 in amino acids: CASSRGLRSYEQYF. DNA for the CDR3: TGTGCCAGCAGCAGGGGCCTACGTTCCTACGAGCAGTACTTC.

This sequence joins TRBV19 and TRBJ1-5; 7 bases map to TRBD1. Germline assignment: CDR1 LNHDA and CDR2 SQIVND (reference sequence). The CDR3 runs 15 residues. J gave up 3 bases and V 6 bases, and 8 bases lay outside the gene matches. CDR3 coding DNA: TGTGCCAGTAGACGACCGGGACAGTTCAATCAGCCCCAGCATTTT. Protein sequence: CASRRPGQFNQPQHF.

The CDR3 DNA follows: TGCGCCAGCAGTCGGTTCCGAATGAACACTGAAGCTTTCTTT. Amino acids: CASSRFRMNTEAFF. The chain joins TRBV10-1 to TRBJ1-1; D remains unclear. CDR3 length: 14 residues. Deletions cut 5 bases from V and 0 bases from J, with 10 bases between. CDR1 and CDR2 (germline): WNHNN, SYGVQD (reference sequence).

The rearrangement uses TRBV3-1 (or the pseudogene TRBV3-2) and TRBJ1-1, with TRBD1 matching over 8 bases. In germline, CDR1 is LGHDT, CDR2 YNNKEL (reference sequence). The CDR3 is 15 residues long. Losses at the gene ends were 1 base for V and 4 bases for J; bases not matched to a gene: 5. Here the CDR3 reads CASSQAGTGGTEAFF. The CDR3 DNA reads TGTGCCAGCAGCCAAGCCGGGACAGGCGGCACTGAAGCTTTCTTT.

The V gene is TRBV24-1, the J gene TRBJ2-7; 10 bases map to TRBD2. The CDR3 has 16 residues. The V segment lost 5 bases and the J segment 0 bases; nucleotides outside the gene matches: 6. Per germline, CDR1 KGHDR and CDR2 SFDVKD. CDR3 residues: CATSAPGLANSYEQYF. For the CDR3, the DNA is TGTGCCACCAGTGCTCCGGGACTAGCGAACTCCTACGAGCAGTACTTC.

The V call is TRBV12-3 or TRBV12-4, the J call TRBJ1-1; possible D gene TRBD1, 6 bases. V lost 7 bases and J 8 bases, leaving 17 bases between the germline ends. The CDR3 runs to 13 residues. In nucleotides, the CDR3 is TGTGCCAGCACCACACTTGGACAGACCGAAGCTTTCTTT. This translates into CASTTLGQTEAFF.

The chain couples TRBV7-6 to TRBJ2-5; 7 bases match TRBD1. With V trimmed by 3 bases and J by 2 bases, 6 bases remained unmatched. The CDR3 runs to 15 residues. The germline CDR1 and CDR2 sequences are SGHVS and FNYEAQ. The CDR3 loop reads CASSLQQGKQETQYF. CDR3 DNA: TGTGCCAGCAGCTTGCAACAGGGGAAACAAGAGACCCAGTACTTC.

The rearrangement joins TRBV18 to TRBJ2-7; 7 positions agree with TRBD2. The CDR3 loop spans 16 amino acids. Germline loops: CDR1 KGHSH, CDR2 LQKENI. V shed 3 bases, J shed 3 bases, and the junction held 11 bases outside the gene matches. In DNA, the CDR3 is TGTGCCAGCTCACCCGAGGCCAGGGAGGGCAACTACGAGCAGTACTTC. Translating gives CASSPEAREGNYEQYF. The full variable domain, rest sourced from reference TRBV18 and TRBJ2-7, is NAGVMQNPRHLVRRRGQEARLRCSPMKGHSHVYWYRQLPEEGLKFMVYLQKENIIDESGMPKERFSAEFPKEGPSILRIQQVVRGDSAAYFCASSPEAREGNYEQYFGPGTRLTVT.

The V call is TRBV6-5, the J call TRBJ1-2; tentatively, D is TRBD1 (5 bases). Germline assignment: CDR1 MNHEY and CDR2 SVGAGI. The V and J ends lost 5 bases and 2 bases respectively, with 15 bases between them. CDR3 size: 15 residues. CDR3 in DNA: TGTGCCAGCAGTCAGGGAATCGGCCGGAACTATGGCTACACCTTC. Translation: CASSQGIGRNYGYTF.

The gene calls are TRBV28 and TRBJ1-4; TRBD1 might be the D (5 bases). Trimming removed 6 bases from V and 5 bases from J, with 16 bases in between. Germline values: CDR1 MDHEN, CDR2 SYDVKM. This CDR3 has 15 residues. The CDR3 sequence: CASRPTRRGNEKLFF. CDR3 DNA: TGTGCCAGCAGACCCACACGGAGGGGAAATGAAAAACTGTTTTTT.